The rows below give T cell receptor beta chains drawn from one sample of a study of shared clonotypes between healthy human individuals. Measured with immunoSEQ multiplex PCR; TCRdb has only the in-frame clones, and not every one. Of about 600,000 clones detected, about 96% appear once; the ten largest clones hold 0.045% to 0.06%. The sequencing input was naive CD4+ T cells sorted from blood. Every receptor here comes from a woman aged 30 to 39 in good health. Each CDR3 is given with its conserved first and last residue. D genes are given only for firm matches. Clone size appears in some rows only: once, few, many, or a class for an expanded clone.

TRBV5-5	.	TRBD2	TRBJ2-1	TGTGCCAGCAGGCAAGCGGGAGAAGACAATGAGCAGTTCTTC	CASRQAGEDNEQFF
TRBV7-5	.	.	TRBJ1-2	TGTGTCAGAAGCCAACTGGGACACTTCTATGGCTACACCTTC	CVRSQLGHFYGYTF
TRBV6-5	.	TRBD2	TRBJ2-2	TGTGCCAGCAGTCCCCTGCGGGAGTTCTCCGGGGAGCTGTTTTTT	CASSPLREFSGELFF
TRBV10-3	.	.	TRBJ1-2	TGTGCCATCAGTGATTCCTTTACAGGGAACTATGGCTACACCTTC	CAISDSFTGNYGYTF
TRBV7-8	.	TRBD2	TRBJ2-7	TGTGCCAGCAGCTTAAGGCTAGCGGGAAAGAGATACGAGCAGTACTTC	CASSLRLAGKRYEQYF
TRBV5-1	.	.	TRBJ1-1	TGCGCCAGCAGCTGGGGGCAGGGCAAGAGGACTGAAGCTTTCTTT	CASSWGQGKRTEAFF
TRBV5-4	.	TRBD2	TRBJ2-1	TGTGCCAGCAGCCGGCGGACTAGCGGGAGTCATGGGGATGAGCAGTTCTTC	CASSRRTSGSHGDEQFF
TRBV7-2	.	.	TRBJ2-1	TGTGCCAGCAAGGGGGACAACTACAATGAGCAGTTCTTC	CASKGDNYNEQFF
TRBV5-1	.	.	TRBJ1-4	TGCGCCAGCAGTCCCTCGGGGCGAGATAATGAAAAACTGTTTTTT	CASSPSGRDNEKLFF
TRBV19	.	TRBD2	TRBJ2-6	TGTGCCAGTAGTATTCCCCTAGCGGGAGGTGTTGGGGCCAACGTCCTGACTTTC	CASSIPLAGGVGANVLTF
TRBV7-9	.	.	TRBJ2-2	TGTGCCAGCAGCTTAGCAGGTCACGGGGAGCTGTTTTTT	CASSLAGHGELFF
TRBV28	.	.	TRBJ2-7	TGTGCCAGCAGAACCACTAGCATCCACGAGCAGTACTTC	CASRTTSIHEQYF
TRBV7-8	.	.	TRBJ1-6	TGTGCCAGCAGCTTAGAGGGCAGGGCTAATTCACCCCTCCACTTT	CASSLEGRANSPLHF
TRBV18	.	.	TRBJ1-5	TGTGCCAGCTCAGGGGGACCCAATCAGCCCCAGCATTTT	CASSGGPNQPQHF
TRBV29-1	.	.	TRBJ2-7	TGCAGCGCTATCCCGCATAGTAAGGGTTTCTACGAGCAGTACTTC	CSAIPHSKGFYEQYF
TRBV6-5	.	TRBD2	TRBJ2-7	TGTGCCAGCAGTTACTTTGCGAGCGGGAGATGGAACGAGCAGTACTTC	CASSYFASGRWNEQYF
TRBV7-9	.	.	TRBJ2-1	TGTGCCAGCAGCTTAGAGCCCCCCGGGAGTGGACCCTACAATGAGCAGTTCTTC	CASSLEPPGSGPYNEQFF
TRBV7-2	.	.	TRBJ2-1	TGTGCCAGCAGCTCTGGGGGGGCCTCCAATGAGCAGTTCTTC	CASSSGGASNEQFF
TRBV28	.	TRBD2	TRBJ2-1	TGTGCCAGCATAGCGGGACTAGCCTACAATGAGCAGTTCTTC	CASIAGLAYNEQFF
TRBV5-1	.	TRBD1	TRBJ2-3	TGCGCCAGCAGCTCCTGGGACAGCTCCGCAGATCATAGCACAGATACGCAGTATTTT	CASSSWDSSADHSTDTQYF
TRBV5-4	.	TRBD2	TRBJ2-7	TGTGCCAGCAGCTCTCTAGCGGGAGGCTACGAGCAGTACTTC	CASSSLAGGYEQYF
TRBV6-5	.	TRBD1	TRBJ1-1	TGTGCCAGCACCCCGACAGGGGGCGCGAACACTGAAGCTTTCTTT	CASTPTGGANTEAFF
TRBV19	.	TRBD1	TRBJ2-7	TGTGCCAGTAGTATTGTCCATGACAGGGGCTCCTACGAGCAGTACTTC	CASSIVHDRGSYEQYF
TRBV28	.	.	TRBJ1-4	TGTGCCAGCAGTCCCCTTTCGGGTAATGAAAAACTGTTTTTT	CASSPLSGNEKLFF
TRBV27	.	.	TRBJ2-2	TGTGCCAGCCCTTGTGGGGAGTCGGGGCTTGGCACCGGGGAGCTGTTTTTT	CASPCGESGLGTGELFF
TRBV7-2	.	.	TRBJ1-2	TGTGCCAGCAGCTTAGCGGGCCGTGATGGCTACACCTTC	CASSLAGRDGYTF
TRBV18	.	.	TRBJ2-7	TGTGCCAGCTCACCACAGGGGTACAACTACGAGCAGTACTTC	CASSPQGYNYEQYF
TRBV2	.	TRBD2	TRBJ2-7	TGTGCCACCAGCGGGGGGGCTTGGGCCGAGCAGTACTTC	CATSGGAWAEQYF
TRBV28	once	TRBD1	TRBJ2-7	TGTGCCAGCAGTTGGCCGAGTCAGGGGGCGTACGAGCAGTACTTC	CASSWPSQGAYEQYF
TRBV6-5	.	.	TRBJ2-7	TGTGCCAGCAGTTACTCCGGAAAGAGCTCCTACGAGCAGTACTTC	CASSYSGKSSYEQYF
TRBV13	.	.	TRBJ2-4	TGTGCCAGCAGCTTAGGAAGATCCCCACAGGCCAAAAACATTCAGTACTTC	CASSLGRSPQAKNIQYF
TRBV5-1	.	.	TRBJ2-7	TGCGCCAGCAGCTTGGCCCGGAGGTCCTACGAGCAGTACTTC	CASSLARRSYEQYF
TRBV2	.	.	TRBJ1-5	TGTGCCAGCAGTTTAGGGGGGAGCAATCAGCCCCAGCATTTT	CASSLGGSNQPQHF
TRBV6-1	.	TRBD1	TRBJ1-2	TGTGCCAACAGTGGACAGGGGGCGGGGGATGGCTACACCTTC	CANSGQGAGDGYTF
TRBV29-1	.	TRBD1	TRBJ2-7	TGCAGCGTTGAGGGAGGACAGGGGAAGCAGTACTTC	CSVEGGQGKQYF
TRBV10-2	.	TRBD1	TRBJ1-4	TGCGCCAGCAGTGACCGCAGACAGGGTGAAGAAAAACTGTTTTTT	CASSDRRQGEEKLFF
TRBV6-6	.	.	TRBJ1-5	TGTGCCAGCGGAACAGGAGTTCTTCAGCCCCAGCATTTT	CASGTGVLQPQHF
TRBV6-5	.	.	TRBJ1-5	TGTGCCAGCAGTTTCACAGGGTATCAGCCCCAGCATTTT	CASSFTGYQPQHF
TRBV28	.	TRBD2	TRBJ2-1	TGTGCCAGCAGCTCCTGGACTAGCGGGCCAGAGCAGTTCTTC	CASSSWTSGPEQFF
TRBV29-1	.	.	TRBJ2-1	TGCAGCTTCAAGGGCGCCAAAAGGCCCGCAGGCCATGAGCAGTTCTTC	CSFKGAKRPAGHEQFF
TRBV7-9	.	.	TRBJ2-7	TGTGCCAGCAGCTTTGACATCCTCTACGAGCAGTACTTC	CASSFDILYEQYF
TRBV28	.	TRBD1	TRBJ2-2	TGTGCCAGCACCCCGGGACAGAGCAACACCGGGGAGCTGTTTTTT	CASTPGQSNTGELFF
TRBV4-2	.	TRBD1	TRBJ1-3	TGTGCCAGCAGCTTGCCCGGGGACAGGCAAGGAAACACCATATATTTT	CASSLPGDRQGNTIYF
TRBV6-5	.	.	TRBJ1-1	TGTGCCAGCAGAGAAACAGGGAACACTGAAGCTTTCTTT	CASRETGNTEAFF
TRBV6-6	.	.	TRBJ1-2	TGTGCCAGCGGGGGTTACCCCAACTATGGCTACACCTTC	CASGGYPNYGYTF
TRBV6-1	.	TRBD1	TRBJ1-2	TGTGCCACCTCGGGACAGGGGAATTTTGGCTACACCTTC	CATSGQGNFGYTF
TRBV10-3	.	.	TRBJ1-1	TGTGCCATCAGTGAGTGGCAGGGCGGCACTGAAGCTTTCTTT	CAISEWQGGTEAFF
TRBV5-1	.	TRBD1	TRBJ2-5	TGCGCCAGCAGCCCGGGACAGGGCTCGGGAGAGCAGTACTTC	CASSPGQGSGEQYF
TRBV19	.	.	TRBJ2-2	TGTGCCAGTATGGCGAGGGGACTCCGAACCGGGGAGCTGTTTTTT	CASMARGLRTGELFF
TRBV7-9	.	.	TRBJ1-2	TGTGCCAGCAGCTTAGAAGGGAGGTGGGGCTACACCTTC	CASSLEGRWGYTF
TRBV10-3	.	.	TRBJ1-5	TGTGCCATCAGTGAGTCGATAGGGTTCGTGCAATCGGATCAGCCCCAGCATTTT	CAISESIGFVQSDQPQHF
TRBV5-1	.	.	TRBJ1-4	TGCGCCAGCAGCTCGGCCTCAACTAATGAAAAACTGTTTTTT	CASSSASTNEKLFF
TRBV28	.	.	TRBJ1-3	TGTGCCAGCAGTTTTCTGGGTGAGGCCACACGAAACACCATATATTTT	CASSFLGEATRNTIYF